What follows is one TCR delta chain and its context. The antigen remains unidentified. TCRdb's entry gives the protein of a much larger clone, which mismatches this DNA's translation at residue 16, likely from a read error; the protein reported here is translated from the DNA. TCRdb re-processed the multiplex PCR reads via CATT. The data hold roughly 90,000 delta-chain clones, with over 0.75% observed a single time. These data are taken from a study of γδ T cells in repeated Plasmodium falciparum infection. Turning to the study itself: Donors were malaria-exposed Malian children or age- and gender-matched Australian children. Findings and limits, study-wide: Malian children's Vdelta2-negative repertoires appeared more expanded and less diverse than Australians'. Donors in Mali lived in a small rural village, largely one ethnic group.

The CDR3 sequence is 19 residues long. Germline assignment: CDR1 GEAIGNYY and CDR2 EKD. Gammadelta T cells were flow-sorted from PBMC into Vgamma9/Vdelta2+ and Vdelta2-negative populations for bulk analysis. This sequence originates from a pool of human donors (malaria-infected and uninfected, not separated). The source material was gamma-delta T cells from blood. The V gene is TRDV2, the J gene TRDJ1; the match to TRDD2 covers 7 bases. TCRdb supplies no J gene; here it was assigned by aligning the nucleotide sequence to germline. CDR3 nucleotides: TGTGCCTGTGACCGTATTTCCTACCTTACTGGTCCTTACACCGATAGACTCATCTTT. Its protein is CACDRISYLTGPYTDRLIF.